One sample yielded the 14 T cell receptor beta chains listed below, sequenced in a study of T cells in Graves' hyperthyroidism and ophthalmopathy. Amplified regions were TCR beta CDR3 sequences from RNA transcripts. Researchers ran a first-round RT-PCR on the TCR CDR3 using the HTBI primer set. TCRdb fed the multiplex PCR reads into MiXCR, producing one record per CDR3 protein. The table includes over 150,000 distinct CDR3 sequences, about 15% detected once. Source material: blood. The receptor set was obtained from a woman between 50 and 59 years old with Graves' hyperthyroidism.

This clonotype appeared a few times. The rearrangement links TRBV27 to TRBJ2-7, with 12 bases aligning to TRBD1. CDR1 MNHEY and CDR2 SMNVEV come from the germline V gene (reference sequence). The CDR3 is 13 amino acids. The CDR3 spells CASGDRGPYEQYF. CDR3 coding DNA: TGTGCTTCAGGGGACAGGGGGCCCTACGAGCAGTACTTC.

V is TRBV7-6 and J is TRBJ2-1; no definite D call. Germline V gene lookup returns CDR1 SGHVS and CDR2 FNYEAQ. The CDR3 consists of 14 residues. Trimming removed 0 bases at V and 3 bases at J, with 6 bases between. The CDR3 nucleotides are TGTGCCAGCAGCTTAGCGCTAGTCTACAATGAGCAGTTCTTC. Protein: CASSLALVYNEQFF.

This clonotype was counted at least ten times. This chain connects TRBV28 to TRBJ2-3; no reliable D call. The CDR3 runs 12 residues. Trimming took off 2 bases at V and 8 bases at J, with 8 bases between the two ends. Germline V gives CDR1 MDHEN, CDR2 SYDVKM. As DNA, the CDR3 is TGTGCCAGCAGTTTAAACGGTGGTACGCAGTATTTT. Protein sequence: CASSLNGGTQYF. The entire variable domain, with the rest obtained from reference TRBV28 and TRBJ2-3, is as follows: DVKVTQSSRYLVKRTGEKVFLECVQDMDHENMFWYRQDPGLGLRLIYFSYDVKMKEKGDIPEGYSVSREKKERFSLILESASTNQTSMYLCASSLNGGTQYFGPGTRLTVL.

This clonotype occurred many times. The rearrangement joins TRBV5-1 to TRBJ2-7; TRBD2 aligns across 14 bases. This CDR3 comprises 16 residues. Germline trimming cut 3 bases from V and 6 bases from J; bases unmatched to any gene: 8. The germline V gene has CDR1 SGHRS and CDR2 YFSETQ. The CDR3 DNA follows: TGCGCCAGCAGCTGGGGATGGACTAGCGGGAGGACCGAGCAGTACTTC. It translates to CASSWGWTSGRTEQYF.

The chain joins TRBV27 to TRBJ2-1; the match to TRBD1 covers 9 bases. This CDR3 contains 16 residues. V shed 6 bases and J 3 bases; nucleotides not matched to a gene: 9. Germline values: CDR1 MNHEY, CDR2 SMNVEV (reference sequence). The CDR3 coding sequence is TGTGCCAGCAGCTCCACAGGGGGCGGCCTCTACAATGAGCAGTTCTTC. Amino acid sequence: CASSSTGGGLYNEQFF.

The sample holds many counts of this clonotype. J is TRBJ2-2 and V is TRBV24-1; D possibly corresponds to TRBD2 (5 bases). V was shortened by 7 bases and J by 4 bases, with 12 bases between the two germline ends. The CDR3 is 14 residues long. From germline, CDR1 is KGHDR and CDR2 SFDVKD. CDR3 DNA sequence: TGTGCCACCAGGACGGGGTCGGCCACCGGGGAGCTGTTTTTT. Its translation: CATRTGSATGELFF.

V and J are TRBV25-1 and TRBJ1-5, with TRBD1 as a possible D gene (6 bases). Germline CDR1 reads MGHDK; CDR2 reads SYGVNS. This CDR3 is built from 14 residues. Between the trimmed V and J ends, which lost 4 bases and 3 bases, there was a span of 10 bases. DNA of the CDR3: TGTGCCAGCAGTGGTGACAGGATCAATCAGCCCCAGCATTTT. Its translation: CASSGDRINQPQHF.

V is TRBV7-2 and J is TRBJ2-1; D is perhaps TRBD2 (5 bases). Trimming left V 5 bases short and J 4 bases short, with 15 bases between. Germline V gene lookup returns CDR1 SGHTA and CDR2 FQGNSA. This CDR3 has 15 amino acids. The CDR3 loop is CASSAELVSYNEQFF. The CDR3 region has the DNA TGTGCCAGCAGCGCCGAACTAGTTTCTTACAATGAGCAGTTCTTC.

This clonotype was seen repeatedly, ten times or more. V gene TRBV18 combines with J gene TRBJ2-7; possibly TRBD1 for D (5 bases). The V end lost 4 bases, the J end lost 1 base, and 8 bases lay between the germline ends. Germline V lookup: CDR1 KGHSH, CDR2 LQKENI. The CDR3 sequence is 13 residues long. The CDR3 protein is CASSQGISYEQYF. For the CDR3, the DNA is TGTGCCAGCTCACAGGGGATATCCTACGAGCAGTACTTC.

The V and J genes are TRBV20-1 and TRBJ1-2, with TRBD1 matching over 7 bases. Germline loops: CDR1 DFQATT, CDR2 SNEGSKA (reference sequence). The CDR3 spans 13 residues. J lost 0 bases, V lost 5 bases, and 3 bases had no gene match. DNA for the CDR3: TGCAGTGCTCGACAGGGAGCTAACTATGGCTACACCTTC. Translated: CSARQGANYGYTF.

This clonotype was detected many times. The V and J genes are TRBV5-1 and TRBJ2-3; D may be TRBD1 (5 bases). From germline, CDR1 is SGHRS and CDR2 YFSETQ. V dropped 8 bases and J dropped 1 base, with 17 bases sitting between them. There are 15 residues in the CDR3. The CDR3 loop is CASTWGQGGTDTQYF. DNA of the CDR3: TGCGCCAGTACATGGGGCCAAGGGGGCACAGATACGCAGTATTTT.

This clonotype was seen a few times. The V call is TRBV4-1, the J call TRBJ2-7; tentative D call: TRBD2 (6 bases). The CDR3 has 15 residues. Germline V gives CDR1 MGHRA, CDR2 YSYEKL. Trimming shortened V by 0 bases and J by 2 bases, and 11 bases separated the two germline ends. CDR3 nucleotides: TGCGCCAGCAGCCAAGAGTCGGGACTCCCCTACGAGCAGTACTTC. Translated, it gives CASSQESGLPYEQYF.

This clonotype was observed at least ten times. This chain links TRBV12-3 or TRBV12-4 with TRBJ2-1; D not resolved. V was trimmed by 5 bases and J by 5 bases, leaving 19 bases between them. The CDR3 is 16 amino acids. The DNA of the CDR3 is TGTGCCAGCAGTCGAAGGGCACCAAATCGACACAATGAGCAGTTCTTC. It translates to CASSRRAPNRHNEQFF.

This clonotype has at least ten counts. V usage is TRBV14 and J usage is TRBJ1-1; no clear D gene. Deletions cut 4 bases from V and 1 base from J, with 4 bases between. CDR3 length: 12 amino acids. CDR1 SGHDN and CDR2 FVKESK come from the germline V gene. The CDR3 loop reads CASSRTNTEAFF. The DNA for the CDR3 is TGTGCCAGCAGCCGAACGAACACTGAAGCTTTCTTT.